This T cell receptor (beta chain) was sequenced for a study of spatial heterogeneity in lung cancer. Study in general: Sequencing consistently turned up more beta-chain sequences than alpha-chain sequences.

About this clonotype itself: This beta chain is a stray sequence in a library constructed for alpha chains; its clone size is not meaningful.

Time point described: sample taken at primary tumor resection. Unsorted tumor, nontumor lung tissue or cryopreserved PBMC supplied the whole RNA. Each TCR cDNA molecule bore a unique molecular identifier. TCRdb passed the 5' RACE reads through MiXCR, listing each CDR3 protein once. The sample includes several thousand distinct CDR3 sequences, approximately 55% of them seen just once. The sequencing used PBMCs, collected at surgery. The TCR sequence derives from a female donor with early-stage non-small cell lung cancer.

This CDR3 is CASSYGGIADTQYF. CDR3 nucleotides: TGTGCCAGCAGTTACGGGGGGATCGCAGATACGCAGTATTTT. This chain links TRBV6-5 with TRBJ2-3; possibly TRBD2 for D (6 bases). Germline V gene lookup returns CDR1 MNHEY and CDR2 SVGAGI. The CDR3 extends over 14 amino acids. The V end lost 2 bases, the J end lost 4 bases, and 10 bases lay between the germline ends.